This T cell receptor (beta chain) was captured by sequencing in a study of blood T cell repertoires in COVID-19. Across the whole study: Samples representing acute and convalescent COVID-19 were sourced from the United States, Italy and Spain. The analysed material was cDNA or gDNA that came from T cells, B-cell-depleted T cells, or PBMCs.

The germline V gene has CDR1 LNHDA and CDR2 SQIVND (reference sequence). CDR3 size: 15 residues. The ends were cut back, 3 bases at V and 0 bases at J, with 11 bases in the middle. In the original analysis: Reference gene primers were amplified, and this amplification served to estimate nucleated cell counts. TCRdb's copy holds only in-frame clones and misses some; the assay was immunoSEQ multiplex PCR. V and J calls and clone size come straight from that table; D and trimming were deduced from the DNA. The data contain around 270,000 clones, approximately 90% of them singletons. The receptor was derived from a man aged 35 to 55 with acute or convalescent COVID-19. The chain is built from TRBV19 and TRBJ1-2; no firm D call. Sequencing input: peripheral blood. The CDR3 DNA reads TGTGCCAGTAGTATCACCCAGGCTTCTAACTATGGCTACACCTTC. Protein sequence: CASSITQASNYGYTF. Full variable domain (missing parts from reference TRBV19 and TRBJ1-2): DGGITQSPKYLFRKEGQNVTLSCEQNLNHDAMYWYRQDPGQGLRLIYYSQIVNDFQKGDIAEGYSVSREKKESFPLTVTSAQKNPTAFYLCASSITQASNYGYTFGSGTRLTVV.